Shown below are 10 T cell receptor beta chains from a single sample sequenced in a study of blood T cell repertoires in COVID-19. Sequencing used immunoSEQ multiplex PCR; TCRdb keeps in-frame clones, though not all of them. Of hundreds of thousands of clones listed, more than 75% are singletons. Source material: peripheral blood. These receptor sequences come from a woman in her sixties with active or convalescent COVID-19.

The chain couples TRBV3-1 (or the pseudogene TRBV3-2) to TRBJ2-1; 10 nucleotides agree with TRBD1. The CDR3 spans 16 residues. Germline V gene data show CDR1 as LGHDT and CDR2 as YNNKEL (reference sequence). Unmatched junction bases numbered 15, after V lost 10 bases and J lost 6 bases. The CDR3 spells CAISGGPGTGVNEQFF. DNA for the CDR3: TGTGCCATCAGTGGAGGACCCGGGACAGGGGTCAATGAGCAGTTCTTC.

The chain has TRBV30 and TRBJ1-5, with a possible D match to TRBD1 (5 bases). Trimming pared 0 bases from V and 7 bases from J, leaving 10 bases between. CDR1 and CDR2 (germline): GTSNPN, SVGIG (reference sequence). The CDR3 contains 13 residues. The CDR3 sequence is CAWSVNGGQPQHF. The CDR3 coding sequence is TGTGCCTGGAGTGTAAACGGGGGGCAGCCCCAGCATTTT.

The chain recombines TRBV6-5 with TRBJ2-7; D perhaps matches TRBD1 (6 bases). V lost 6 bases and J 1 base, leaving 13 bases between the germline ends. The CDR3 is 14 amino acids. Germline V gene data show CDR1 as MNHEY and CDR2 as SVGAGI. Here the CDR3 reads CASSPDQGSYEQYF. The CDR3 DNA sequence: TGTGCCAGCAGCCCCGACCAGGGGTCCTACGAGCAGTACTTC.

This clone was observed once. V and J are TRBV9 and TRBJ2-7; a possible D gene is TRBD1 (6 bases). Trimming removed 3 bases at V and 2 bases at J, with 12 bases between. Per the germline V gene, CDR1 is SGDLS and CDR2 is YYNGEE. The length of the CDR3 is 14 residues. The CDR3 DNA reads TGTGCCAGCAGCGAGGGGGATTACACCTACGAGCAGTACTTC. Its translation: CASSEGDYTYEQYF.

J is TRBJ1-2 and V is TRBV5-1; 11 bases line up with TRBD1. V was clipped by 4 bases and J by 4 bases; unmatched bases: 3. The CDR3 extends over 14 amino acids. The germline V gene encodes CDR1 SGHRS and CDR2 YFSETQ. The CDR3 region is CASSGQGAGYGYTF. For the CDR3, the DNA is TGCGCCAGCAGCGGACAGGGGGCGGGCTATGGCTACACCTTC.

The rearrangement joins TRBV5-6 to TRBJ2-7, with 7 positions matching TRBD2. Trimming removed 4 bases from V and 0 bases from J; junction bases left unmatched: 10. The CDR3 covers 16 residues. From germline, CDR1 is SGHDT and CDR2 YYEEEE. CDR3 DNA: TGTGCCAGCAGCCCGCCTGGGACTACCTACTCCTACGAGCAGTACTTC. Its translation is CASSPPGTTYSYEQYF.

The CDR3 reads CASSLRGGDTQYF. CDR3 DNA: TGTGCCAGCAGCTTAAGGGGTGGAGATACGCAGTATTTT. J is TRBJ2-3 and V is TRBV5-4; a possible D gene is TRBD1 (5 bases). This CDR3 has 13 residues. Germline V gene data show CDR1 as SGHNT and CDR2 as YYREEE (reference sequence). Trimming pared 2 bases from V and 5 bases from J, leaving 9 bases between.

This clone showed up just a few times. This rearrangement joins TRBV30 to TRBJ1-1; D is unresolved. The ends were cut back, 2 bases at V and 3 bases at J, with 7 bases in the middle. The CDR3 consists of 12 residues. Per germline, CDR1 GTSNPN and CDR2 SVGIG (reference sequence). CDR3 sequence (DNA): TGTGCCTGGAGTAGGGAGCACACTGAAGCTTTCTTT. This translates into CAWSREHTEAFF. Full variable domain (rest looked up from reference TRBV30 and TRBJ1-1): SQTIHQWPATLVQPVGSPLSLECTVEGTSNPNLYWYRQAAGRGLQLLFYSVGIGQISSEVPQNLSASRPQDRQFILSSKKLLLSDSGFYLCAWSREHTEAFFGQGTRLTVV.

This chain links TRBV6-4 with TRBJ1-1; D not certain. This CDR3 contains 13 residues. Looked up from germline, CDR1 is MRHNA and CDR2 is SNTAGT. The germline V and J ends were trimmed by 3 bases and 5 bases, with 10 bases remaining between them. For the CDR3, the DNA is TGTGCCAGCAGTGAACAACGGGGAACTGAAGCTTTCTTT. It codes for CASSEQRGTEAFF.

This clone came up once. This rearrangement joins TRBV18 to TRBJ1-6; D might be TRBD1 (6 bases). Trimming took off 3 bases at V and 10 bases at J, with 13 bases between the two ends. CDR3 length: 14 residues. Germline CDR1 and CDR2: KGHSH and LQKENI. The CDR3 coding sequence is TGTGCCAGCTCACCGGGGCAGGGGCCCTCACCCCTCCACTTT. Residues: CASSPGQGPSPLHF.